This TCR beta chain stems from a study of T cells expressing NK-cell markers. Study details: Serological testing identified seven of the eight sequenced donors as HCMV-seropositive and one as seronegative. Study observations and caveats: Several donors showed these clonotypes also leading the CD3+CD56-NKG2C+ fraction.

The CDR3 length is 13 residues. In germline, CDR1 is SQVTM, CDR2 ANQGSEA. cDNA encoding TCR beta was synthesized via 5'RACE template switching incorporating UMIs. Reanalyzing the 5' RACE reads, TCRdb keeps one entry per CDR3 protein, without DNA. Its clone listing holds 400,000 to 450,000 distinct CDR3 sequences. Comment on this clonotype: Its antigen remains unidentified.

The chain employs TRBV29-1 and TRBJ2-5; the TRBD2 assignment by TCRdb is unverifiable without DNA. This receptor was obtained from a woman aged 18 to 69 in good health. Source material: blood T cells: a sorted CD56 or NKG2C T cell subset, CD4+ or CD8+ T cells, or bulk PBMC T cells (not recorded which). Here the CDR3 reads CSVFGGPRETQYF. The full variable domain, rest sourced from reference TRBV29-1 and TRBJ2-5, is SAVISQKPSRDICQRGTSLTIQCQVDSQVTMMFWYRQQPGQSLTLIATANQGSEATYESGFVIDKFPISRPNLTFSTLTVSNMSPEDSSIYLCSVFGGPRETQYFGPGTRLLVL.